One and the same sample provided the 30 T cell receptor beta chains below, sequenced in a study of blood T cell repertoires in COVID-19. Clones were read by immunoSEQ multiplex PCR, and TCRdb kept only the in-frame ones, dropping some. The data contain about 140,000 clones, roughly 86% of them singletons. Sequencing input: peripheral blood. These receptors came from a woman aged 55-69 years with acute or convalescent COVID-19.

This clone has more than one count but fewer than ten. V usage is TRBV2 and J usage is TRBJ1-1; maybe TRBD1 (6 bases). The CDR3 has 15 amino acids. Trimming shortened V by 4 bases and J by 0 bases, and 12 bases separated the two germline ends. Germline V gene data show CDR1 as SNHLY and CDR2 as FYNNEI. CDR3 protein: CASSVRGHLNTEAFF. The CDR3 bases are TGTGCCAGCAGTGTTCGGGGACACCTGAACACTGAAGCTTTCTTT.

The V and J genes are TRBV7-9 and TRBJ2-1; D is undetermined. The CDR3 sequence is 17 residues long. Germline V CDR1 and CDR2: SEHNR, FQNEAQ (reference sequence). Trimming removed 3 bases at V and 0 bases at J, with 15 bases between. The CDR3 coding sequence is TGTGCCAGCAGCTTGGGCTTAACCCTCTACTCCTACAATGAGCAGTTCTTC. It is translated as CASSLGLTLYSYNEQFF. Full variable domain (missing parts from reference TRBV7-9 and TRBJ2-1): DTGVSQNPRHKITKRGQNVTFRCDPISEHNRLYWYRQTLGQGPEFLTYFQNEAQLEKSRLLSDRFSAERPKGSFSTLEIQRTEQGDSAMYLCASSLGLTLYSYNEQFFGPGTRLTVL.

The chain is built from TRBV19 and TRBJ1-2; no firm D call. CDR1 is LNHDA and CDR2 is SQIVND in the germline V gene (reference sequence). The CDR3 length is 15 residues. With 5 bases removed from V and 0 bases from J, the gap between germline ends came to 13 bases. DNA for the CDR3: TGTGCCAGTAGTCCCTCCGGAGGGACTAACTATGGCTACACCTTC. Protein sequence: CASSPSGGTNYGYTF.

This sequence joins TRBV27 and TRBJ2-5; 7 bases match TRBD2. Per the germline V gene, CDR1 is MNHEY and CDR2 is SMNVEV (reference sequence). Losses at the gene ends were 6 bases for V and 5 bases for J; bases not matched to a gene: 6. CDR3 length: 13 amino acids. The CDR3 here is CASSAGDRETQYF. CDR3 in DNA: TGTGCCAGCAGCGCGGGGGATCGGGAGACCCAGTACTTC.

The chain uses TRBV5-4 and TRBJ1-2; possible D gene TRBD1, 5 bases. V dropped 4 bases and J dropped 4 bases, with 14 bases sitting between them. From germline, CDR1 is SGHNT and CDR2 YYREEE (reference sequence). The CDR3 loop spans 14 amino acids. DNA of the CDR3: TGTGCCAGCAGCCTCGGACAAGCCTCCTATGGCTACACCTTC. It translates to CASSLGQASYGYTF.

The chain is built from TRBV6-5 and TRBJ1-1, with a possible D match to TRBD1 (5 bases). Germline V CDR1 and CDR2: MNHEY, SVGAGI. The V end was cut by 8 bases, the J end by 0 bases, with 7 bases between. CDR3 length: 12 residues. CDR3 nucleotide sequence: TGTGCCAGCCGCAGGGTGAACACTGAAGCTTTCTTT. Its translation: CASRRVNTEAFF.

This clone turned up a few times. The chain combines TRBV7-2 with TRBJ2-1; 12 bases fit TRBD2. V was pared by 4 bases and J by 4 bases, with 8 bases of the junction left unmatched. The CDR3 loop spans 17 amino acids. CDR1 and CDR2 from the germline V gene are SGHTA and FQGNSA. CDR3 protein: CASSYSSGGAGYNEQFF. The CDR3 DNA follows: TGTGCCAGCAGCTACTCTAGCGGGGGGGCGGGATACAATGAGCAGTTCTTC. Complete variable domain (other parts from reference TRBV7-2 and TRBJ2-1): GAGVSQSPSNKVTEKGKDVELRCDPISGHTALYWYRQSLGQGLEFLIYFQGNSAPDKSGLPSDRFSAERTGGSVSTLTIQRTQQEDSAVYLCASSYSSGGAGYNEQFFGPGTRLTVL.

The chain couples TRBV6-2 or TRBV6-3 to TRBJ1-5; D not resolved. The V gene's germline CDR1 is MNHEY and CDR2 SVGEGT. Trimming cost V 5 bases and J 4 bases, with 6 bases left between them. The CDR3 consists of 12 residues. The CDR3 loop reads CASSRQNQPQHF. The CDR3 coding sequence is TGTGCCAGCAGTCGCCAGAATCAGCCCCAGCATTTT.

The gene calls are TRBV19 and TRBJ1-1; the D gene is possibly TRBD1 (6 bases). This CDR3 has 16 amino acids. V lost 3 bases to trimming and J lost 5 bases, with 19 bases between them. The germline V gene encodes CDR1 LNHDA and CDR2 SQIVND (reference sequence). Here the CDR3 DNA reads TGTGCCAGTAGTATGGGGGGGGCGGCTTTCGAGACTGAAGCTTTCTTT. It specifies CASSMGGAAFETEAFF. The full variable domain, its missing parts supplied by reference TRBV19 and TRBJ1-1, is DGGITQSPKYLFRKEGQNVTLSCEQNLNHDAMYWYRQDPGQGLRLIYYSQIVNDFQKGDIAEGYSVSREKKESFPLTVTSAQKNPTAFYLCASSMGGAAFETEAFFGQGTRLTVV.

The rearrangement links TRBV11-3 to TRBJ2-4; 9 nucleotides align to TRBD1. V lost 1 base to trimming and J lost 1 base; unmatched junction nucleotides: 2. There are 16 residues in the CDR3. Germline-derived CDR1 and CDR2 are SGHNT and YENEEA. The CDR3 region has the DNA TGTGCCAGCAGCTTAGGCGGGACAGGGGCCAAAAACATTCAGTACTTC. Translating it yields CASSLGGTGAKNIQYF.

This clone was seen a single time. J is TRBJ1-2 and V is TRBV6-1; D is perhaps TRBD1 (6 bases). Germline CDR1 MNHNS, CDR2 SASEGT. The ends were cut back, 0 bases at V and 5 bases at J, with 16 bases in the middle. The CDR3 is made up of 16 amino acids. The CDR3 nucleotides read TGTGCCAGCAGTGAAGCGCGATACCCGAGGGGGTATGGCTACACCTTC. Translating gives CASSEARYPRGYGYTF.

V gene TRBV28 combines with J gene TRBJ2-5, with TRBD2 matching 12 bases. The CDR3 is 15 amino acids. V shed 5 bases and J 5 bases; nucleotides not matched to a gene: 6. Germline V gene sequence: CDR1 MDHEN, CDR2 SYDVKM. CDR3 region: CASSIPGTSGETQYF. CDR3 nucleotide sequence: TGTGCCAGCAGTATTCCCGGGACTAGCGGGGAGACCCAGTACTTC.

This chain joins TRBV7-2 and TRBJ2-7, with 10 bases fitting TRBD2. V dropped 1 base and J dropped 2; count of bases not matched to a gene: 2. The CDR3 is 15 amino acids. Germline V lookup: CDR1 SGHTA, CDR2 FQGNSA. CDR3 in amino acids: CASSLGSGGAYEQYF. CDR3 nucleotides: TGTGCCAGCAGCTTAGGGAGCGGGGGGGCCTACGAGCAGTACTTC.

CDR3 bases: TGTGCCAGCAGCGTGCGCGGGGGGTCGCCAGATACGCAGTATTTT. Translating it yields CASSVRGGSPDTQYF. The chain recombines TRBV9 with TRBJ2-3; 8 positions match TRBD2. The CDR3 spans 15 residues. Losses at the gene ends were 2 bases for V and 4 bases for J; bases not matched to a gene: 6. In germline, CDR1 is SGDLS, CDR2 YYNGEE.

The chain recombines TRBV24-1 with TRBJ2-2; D remains ambiguous. This CDR3 is built from 15 residues. The germline V and J ends were trimmed by 4 bases and 0 bases, with 8 bases remaining between them. Germline lookup yields CDR1 KGHDR and CDR2 SFDVKD. CDR3 sequence reads: CATSETKTNTGELFF. CDR3 nucleotides: TGTGCCACCAGTGAGACAAAGACGAACACCGGGGAGCTGTTTTTT.

This clone occurred once. J is TRBJ1-2 and V is TRBV30; D is undetermined. V lost 4 bases to trimming and J lost 1 base, with 10 bases between them. The CDR3 is 13 amino acids. Germline V gene lookup returns CDR1 GTSNPN and CDR2 SVGIG (reference sequence). CDR3 loop: CAWKSTFNYGYTF. CDR3 DNA sequence: TGTGCCTGGAAGAGTACCTTTAACTATGGCTACACCTTC.

V and J are TRBV30 and TRBJ1-5; the match to TRBD1 covers 9 bases. This CDR3 spans 13 amino acids. Germline assignment: CDR1 GTSNPN and CDR2 SVGIG (reference sequence). V dropped 5 bases and J dropped 3; count of bases not matched to a gene: 2. CDR3 protein: CAWDRGFNQPQHF. The CDR3 DNA reads TGTGCCTGGGACAGGGGGTTCAATCAGCCCCAGCATTTT.

This clone was picked up a small number of times. This CDR3 is CASSTVRSSGANVLTF. The DNA for the CDR3 is TGTGCCAGCAGCACCGTGAGGAGCTCTGGGGCCAACGTCCTGACTTTC. This chain links TRBV28 with TRBJ2-6, with D unresolved. CDR1 is MDHEN, CDR2 SYDVKM, per germline. V was pared by 6 bases and J by 0 bases, with 12 bases between. This CDR3 region has 16 residues.

This chain joins TRBV3-1 (or the pseudogene TRBV3-2) and TRBJ1-3; no definite D call. This CDR3 region has 15 residues. Germline lookup yields CDR1 LGHDT and CDR2 YNNKEL (reference sequence). V was shortened by 4 bases and J by 0 bases, with 10 bases between the two germline ends. This chain's CDR3 is CASSLHASSGNTIYF. The CDR3 DNA follows: TGTGCCAGCAGCCTCCACGCCAGCTCTGGAAACACCATATATTTT.

J is TRBJ2-3 and V is TRBV19, with TRBD1 matching over 8 bases. V was pared by 10 bases and J by 8 bases, with 2 bases of the junction left unmatched. The CDR3 extends over 10 amino acids. Germline V gene data show CDR1 as LNHDA and CDR2 as SQIVND (reference sequence). The CDR3 protein is CATQGGTQYF. The CDR3, as DNA: TGTGCCACACAGGGGGGTACGCAGTATTTT.

V usage is TRBV7-2 and J usage is TRBJ2-5; D perhaps matches TRBD1 (6 bases). The ends were cut back, 3 bases at V and 4 bases at J, with 18 bases in the middle. In germline, CDR1 is SGHTA, CDR2 FQGNSA. The CDR3 sequence is 16 residues long. The CDR3 DNA follows: TGTGCCAGCAGCTTCGTTAGAGTCCAGGGGTCAGAGACCCAGTACTTC. Encoded protein: CASSFVRVQGSETQYF.

The gene calls are TRBV28 and TRBJ2-7, with 9 bases matching TRBD1. The CDR3 loop spans 16 amino acids. Germline assignment: CDR1 MDHEN and CDR2 SYDVKM. Unmatched junction bases numbered 10, after V lost 5 bases and J lost 2 bases. The CDR3 protein is CASSPLGTGRPYEQYF. In DNA form, the CDR3 reads TGTGCCAGCAGTCCTTTGGGGACAGGGCGCCCCTACGAGCAGTACTTC.

V gene TRBV3-1 (or the pseudogene TRBV3-2) combines with J gene TRBJ2-5; D perhaps matches TRBD2 (6 bases). CDR1 is LGHDT, CDR2 YNNKEL, per germline (reference sequence). The V end was cut by 4 bases, the J end by 4 bases, with 10 bases between. The CDR3 is 13 residues long. The CDR3 here is CASSRRGGETQYF. In DNA, the CDR3 is TGTGCCAGCAGCCGTCGGGGAGGAGAGACCCAGTACTTC.

In its sample, this clone was seen a few times. This chain links TRBV12-3 or TRBV12-4 with TRBJ2-2; D is unclear. The CDR3 sequence is 12 residues long. With 4 bases removed from V and 4 bases from J, the gap between germline ends came to 4 bases. The CDR3 is CASSSVTGELFF. CDR3 nucleotides: TGTGCCAGCAGTTCTGTCACCGGGGAGCTGTTTTTT.

This clone was counted a single time. V and J are TRBV3-1 (or the pseudogene TRBV3-2) and TRBJ2-7, with D possibly TRBD1 on 6 matching bases. V lost 4 bases, J lost 3 bases, and 13 bases lay in between. The CDR3 has 14 amino acids. The germline V gene has CDR1 LGHDT and CDR2 YNNKEL (reference sequence). The CDR3 DNA sequence: TGTGCCAGCAGCCCCCCGGACAGAAACTACGAGCAGTACTTC. Translation gives CASSPPDRNYEQYF.

This rearrangement joins TRBV10-1 to TRBJ2-7; the match to TRBD1 covers 8 bases. Germline lookup yields CDR1 WNHNN and CDR2 SYGVQD (reference sequence). The CDR3 spans 14 residues. V shed 8 bases and J 3 bases; nucleotides not matched to a gene: 9. CDR3 protein: CASGIRTGGYEQYF. The CDR3 region has the DNA TGCGCCAGCGGGATACGCACAGGGGGCTACGAGCAGTACTTC.

This chain joins TRBV4-3 and TRBJ2-2; no firm D call. The germline V gene encodes CDR1 LGHNA and CDR2 YSLEER. Trimming removed 0 bases from V and 5 bases from J, with 7 bases in between. This CDR3 is 14 amino acids long. CDR3 sequence: CASSQDSRTGELFF. DNA for the CDR3: TGCGCCAGCAGCCAAGATTCGCGGACCGGGGAGCTGTTTTTT.

In DNA form, the CDR3 reads TGTGCCAGCCTAGAAGGTTCTGGGGCCAACGTCCTGACTTTC. This codes for CASLEGSGANVLTF. The chain has TRBV28 and TRBJ2-6; D uncertain. The length of the CDR3 is 14 residues. Trimming stripped 8 bases from V and 1 base from J, with 9 bases between. Germline loops: CDR1 MDHEN, CDR2 SYDVKM.

The chain carries TRBV30 and TRBJ1-4; D is undetermined. The V end lost 0 bases, the J end lost 7 bases, and 12 bases lay between the germline ends. The CDR3 is made up of 14 amino acids. CDR1 GTSNPN and CDR2 SVGIG come from the germline V gene (reference sequence). CDR3 sequence: CAWSVDLSVEKLFF. The CDR3 DNA reads TGTGCCTGGAGTGTTGACTTATCGGTTGAAAAACTGTTTTTT.

J is TRBJ2-7 and V is TRBV6-5, with 9 positions matching TRBD1. V was pared by 6 bases and J by 2 bases, with 5 bases of the junction left unmatched. The CDR3 spans 14 residues. Germline V gene sequence: CDR1 MNHEY, CDR2 SVGAGI. CDR3 residues: CASRAGTGTYEQYF. CDR3 DNA sequence: TGTGCCAGCAGGGCCGGGACAGGGACCTACGAGCAGTACTTC.